The present entry profiles one T cell receptor beta chain with its context. The target antigen is unknown. This sample was included in a study of shared clonotypes between healthy human individuals. Findings of the study overall: Apart from blood, nothing was sampled; tissue repertoires likely differ.

CDR3 length equals 13 residues. Germline values: CDR1 MNHNS, CDR2 SASEGT. Trimming pared 2 bases from V and 0 bases from J, leaving 4 bases between. Assay execution proceeded at the deep level. TCRdb keeps only in-frame clones here, not all; method: immunoSEQ multiplex PCR. The sample contains 450,000 to 600,000 clones, about 80% of which appear only once. All the donors were Caucasian adults who lived in Nashville, Tennessee. The chain is built from TRBV6-1 and TRBJ1-1; D remains ambiguous. Specimen: PBMCs. The clonotype was recovered from a woman in her thirties or forties in good health. Some clones in this sample may be carry-over from other donors' samples. In DNA form, the CDR3 reads TGTGCCAGCAGTGAAAATGTGAACACTGAAGCTTTCTTT. Residues: CASSENVNTEAFF.